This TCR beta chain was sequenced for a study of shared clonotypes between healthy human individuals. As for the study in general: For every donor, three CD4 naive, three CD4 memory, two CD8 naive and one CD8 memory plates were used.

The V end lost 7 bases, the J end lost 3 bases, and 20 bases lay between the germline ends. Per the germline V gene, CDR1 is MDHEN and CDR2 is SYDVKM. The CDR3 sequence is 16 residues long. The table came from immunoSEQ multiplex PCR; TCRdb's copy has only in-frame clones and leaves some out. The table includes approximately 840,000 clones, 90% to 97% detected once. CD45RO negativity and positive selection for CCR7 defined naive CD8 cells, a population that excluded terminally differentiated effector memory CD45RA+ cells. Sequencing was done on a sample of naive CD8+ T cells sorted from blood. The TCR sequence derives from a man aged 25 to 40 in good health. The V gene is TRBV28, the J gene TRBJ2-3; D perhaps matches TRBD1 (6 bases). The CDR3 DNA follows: TGTGCCAGCACCAACCCTGCGGTACAGGGTACAGATACGCAGTATTTT. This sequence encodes CASTNPAVQGTDTQYF. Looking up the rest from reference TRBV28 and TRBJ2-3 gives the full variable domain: DVKVTQSSRYLVKRTGEKVFLECVQDMDHENMFWYRQDPGLGLRLIYFSYDVKMKEKGDIPEGYSVSREKKERFSLILESASTNQTSMYLCASTNPAVQGTDTQYFGPGTRLTVL.